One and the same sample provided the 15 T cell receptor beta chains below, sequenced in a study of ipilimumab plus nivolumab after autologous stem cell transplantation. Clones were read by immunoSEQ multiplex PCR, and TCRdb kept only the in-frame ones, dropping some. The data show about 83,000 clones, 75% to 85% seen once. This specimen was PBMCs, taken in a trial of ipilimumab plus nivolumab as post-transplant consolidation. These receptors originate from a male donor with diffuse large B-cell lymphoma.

The CDR3 spells CASSLWTDSPLHF. The CDR3 coding sequence is TGTGCCAGCAGTCTATGGACGGATTCACCCCTCCACTTT. The chain is built from TRBV5-4 and TRBJ1-6; D not resolved. Per germline, CDR1 SGHNT and CDR2 YYREEE (reference sequence). V was trimmed by 5 bases and J by 8 bases, leaving 11 bases between them. This CDR3 has 13 residues.

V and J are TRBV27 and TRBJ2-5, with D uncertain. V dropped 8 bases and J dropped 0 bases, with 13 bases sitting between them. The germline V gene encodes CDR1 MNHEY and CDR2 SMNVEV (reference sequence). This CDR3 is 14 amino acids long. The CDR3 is CASRPSLYQETQYF. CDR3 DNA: TGTGCCAGCCGCCCTTCATTGTACCAAGAGACCCAGTACTTC.

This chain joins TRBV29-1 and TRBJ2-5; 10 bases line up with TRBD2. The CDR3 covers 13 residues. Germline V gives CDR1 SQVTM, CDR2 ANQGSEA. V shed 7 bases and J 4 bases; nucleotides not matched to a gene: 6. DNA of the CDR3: TGCAGCGCGCTCAGCGGGGGGGGAGAGACCCAGTACTTC. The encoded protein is CSALSGGGETQYF.

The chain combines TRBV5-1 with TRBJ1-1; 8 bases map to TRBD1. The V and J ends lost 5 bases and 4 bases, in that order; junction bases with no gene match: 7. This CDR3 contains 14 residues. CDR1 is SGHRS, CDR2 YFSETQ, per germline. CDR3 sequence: CASSKTGDGTEAFF. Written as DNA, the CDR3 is TGCGCCAGCAGTAAGACAGGGGATGGCACTGAAGCTTTCTTT.

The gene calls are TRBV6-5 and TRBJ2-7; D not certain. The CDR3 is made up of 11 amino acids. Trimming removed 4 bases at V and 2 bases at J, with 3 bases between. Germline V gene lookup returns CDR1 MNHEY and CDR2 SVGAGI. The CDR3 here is CASSSTYEQYF. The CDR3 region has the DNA TGTGCCAGCAGTTCCACCTACGAGCAGTACTTC.

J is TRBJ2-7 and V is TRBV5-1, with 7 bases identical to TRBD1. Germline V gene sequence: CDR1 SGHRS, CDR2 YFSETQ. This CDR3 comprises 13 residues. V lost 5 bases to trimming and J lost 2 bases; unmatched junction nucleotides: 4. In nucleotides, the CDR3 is TGCGCCAGCAGACGGGACAGACCCTACGAGCAGTACTTC. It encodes CASRRDRPYEQYF.

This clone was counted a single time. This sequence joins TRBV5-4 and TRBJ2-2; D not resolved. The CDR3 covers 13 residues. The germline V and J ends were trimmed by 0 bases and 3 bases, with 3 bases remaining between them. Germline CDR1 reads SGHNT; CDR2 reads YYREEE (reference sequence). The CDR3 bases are TGTGCCAGCAGCTTGGACTACACCGGGGAGCTGTTTTTT. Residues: CASSLDYTGELFF.

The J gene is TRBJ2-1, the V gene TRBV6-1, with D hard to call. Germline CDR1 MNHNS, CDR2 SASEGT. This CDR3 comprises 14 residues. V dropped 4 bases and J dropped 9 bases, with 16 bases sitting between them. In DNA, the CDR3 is TGTGCCAGCAGTGTGCTCAACCAACGTTCTGAGCAGTTCTTC. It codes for CASSVLNQRSEQFF.

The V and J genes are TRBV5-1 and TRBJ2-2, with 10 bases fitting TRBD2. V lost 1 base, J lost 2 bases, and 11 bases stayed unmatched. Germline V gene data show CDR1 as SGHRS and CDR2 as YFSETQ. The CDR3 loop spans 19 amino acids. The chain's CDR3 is CASSLSLAGGLINTGELFF. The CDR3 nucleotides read TGCGCCAGCAGCTTGTCGTTAGCGGGGGGACTGATAAACACCGGGGAGCTGTTTTTT.

CDR3 nucleotides: TGTGCCAGCAGCGCCTACATGCGGCCCTACGAGCAGTACTTC. This translates into CASSAYMRPYEQYF. The V gene is TRBV25-1, the J gene TRBJ2-7; D is unclear. Germline loops: CDR1 MGHDK, CDR2 SYGVNS. The V end was cut by 6 bases, the J end by 2 bases, with 14 bases between. CDR3 length equals 14 residues.

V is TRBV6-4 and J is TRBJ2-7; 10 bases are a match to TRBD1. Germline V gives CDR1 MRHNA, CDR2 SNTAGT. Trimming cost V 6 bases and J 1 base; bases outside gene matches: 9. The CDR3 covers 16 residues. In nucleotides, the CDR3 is TGTGCCAGCAGGTTACCGCCGGGACAGGGGTCCTACGAGCAGTACTTC. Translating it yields CASRLPPGQGSYEQYF.

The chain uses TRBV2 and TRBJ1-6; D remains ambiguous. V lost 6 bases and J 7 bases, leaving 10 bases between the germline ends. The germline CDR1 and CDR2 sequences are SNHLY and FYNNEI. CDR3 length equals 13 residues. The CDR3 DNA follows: TGTGCCAGCAGAGCTACAATAAATTCACCCCTCCACTTT. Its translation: CASRATINSPLHF. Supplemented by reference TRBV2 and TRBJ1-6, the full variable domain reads EPEVTQTPSHQVTQMGQEVILRCVPISNHLYFYWYRQILGQKVEFLVSFYNNEISEKSEIFDDQFSVERPDGSNFTLKIRSTKLEDSAMYFCASRATINSPLHFGNGTRLTVT.

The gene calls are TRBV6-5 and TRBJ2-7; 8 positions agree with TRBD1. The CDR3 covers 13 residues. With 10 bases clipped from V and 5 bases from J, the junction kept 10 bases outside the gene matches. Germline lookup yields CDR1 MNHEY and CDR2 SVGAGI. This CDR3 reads CATRGQGVHEQYF. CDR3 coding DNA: TGTGCCACCCGAGGACAGGGCGTCCACGAGCAGTACTTC.

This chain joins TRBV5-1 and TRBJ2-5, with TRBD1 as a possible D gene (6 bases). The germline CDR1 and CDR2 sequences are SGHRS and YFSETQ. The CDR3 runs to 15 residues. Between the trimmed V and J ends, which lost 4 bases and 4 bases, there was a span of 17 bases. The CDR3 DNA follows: TGCGCCAGCAGCGCGGCCAGACAGGATCGAGAGACCCAGTACTTC. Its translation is CASSAARQDRETQYF.

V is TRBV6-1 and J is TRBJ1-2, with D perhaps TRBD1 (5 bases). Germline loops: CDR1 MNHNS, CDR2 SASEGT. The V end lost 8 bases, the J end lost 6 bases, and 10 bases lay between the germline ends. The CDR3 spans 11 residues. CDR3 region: CASRAGDGYTF. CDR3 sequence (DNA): TGTGCCAGCCGGGCGGGGGATGGCTACACCTTC.